The 7 T cell receptor beta chains reported below all come from one sample, sequenced in a study of T cell changes during pregnancy in multiple sclerosis. The data were produced by immunoSEQ multiplex PCR, yet TCRdb's version contains in-frame clones alone and is incomplete. The table records 40,000 or so clones, more than 85% of them present only once. Material: CD8+ T cells from peripheral blood mononuclear cells, obtained in the third trimester of pregnancy. Receptors were obtained from a female donor with multiple sclerosis, enrolled in a pregnancy study.

The DNA for the CDR3 is TGTGCCAGCAGCCAAGGGATCCTAGCGGGAGGGTTAGAGACCCAGTACTTC. Its protein product is CASSQGILAGGLETQYF. The V and J genes are TRBV14 and TRBJ2-5; 12 bases agree with TRBD2. Per the germline V gene, CDR1 is SGHDN and CDR2 is FVKESK. The CDR3 extends over 17 amino acids. J lost 4 bases, V lost 1 base, and 7 bases had no gene match.

This clone came up once. The chain joins TRBV19 to TRBJ1-2; D uncertain. The CDR3 is 16 amino acids. Per germline, CDR1 LNHDA and CDR2 SQIVND (reference sequence). Deletions cut 5 bases from V and 3 bases from J, with 19 bases between. The CDR3, as DNA: TGTGCCAGTAGTGGAGCCCGGACGGAGGAATACTATGGCTACACCTTC. Translation: CASSGARTEEYYGYTF.

The genes are TRBV6-6 and TRBJ2-3, with TRBD1 matching 7 bases. The CDR3 is 13 amino acids. Trimming took 4 bases from V and 4 from J; bases not matched to a gene: 2. Per the germline V gene, CDR1 is MNHNY and CDR2 is SVGAGI (reference sequence). CDR3 DNA sequence: TGTGCCAGCAGTTTAGGACAGGCAGATACGCAGTATTTT. The encoded protein is CASSLGQADTQYF.

The V gene is TRBV7-9, the J gene TRBJ1-4; no firm D call. V lost 3 bases to trimming and J lost 8 bases, with 4 bases between them. Germline V CDR1 and CDR2: SEHNR, FQNEAQ (reference sequence). The CDR3 consists of 11 residues. CDR3 coding DNA: TGTGCCAGCAGCTTTCGGGAAAAACTGTTTTTT. Translation: CASSFREKLFF.

The J gene is TRBJ2-7, the V gene TRBV7-9; a weak D match, TRBD1 (6 bases). V lost 1 base and J 9 bases, leaving 13 bases between the germline ends. The germline V gene encodes CDR1 SEHNR and CDR2 FQNEAQ (reference sequence). The CDR3 covers 13 residues. The CDR3 here is CASSLDPGVGQYF. The DNA of the CDR3 is TGTGCCAGCAGCTTAGACCCAGGGGTCGGGCAGTACTTC.

The chain employs TRBV5-3 and TRBJ2-1; tentative D call: TRBD2 (6 bases). TRBV5-3 is noted as an ORF with a role that remains uncertain. This CDR3 contains 13 residues. V lost 3 bases to trimming and J lost 7 bases, with 11 bases between them. CDR3 bases: TGTGCCAGAAGCTGCCTCGGGACTAATGAGCAGTTCTTC. It encodes CARSCLGTNEQFF.

This CDR3 reads CASSYGQAISYEQYF. Here the CDR3 DNA reads TGTGCCAGCAGTTACGGACAGGCTATTTCCTACGAGCAGTACTTC. The chain uses TRBV6-5 and TRBJ2-5; the match to TRBD1 covers 7 bases. The DNA matches TRBJ2-7 better at its end, which makes the J call doubtful. The CDR3 totals 15 residues. Germline loops: CDR1 MNHEY, CDR2 SVGAGI.